The clone carrying this T cell receptor (beta chain) was counted at least ten times. Looked up from germline, CDR1 is SGHRS and CDR2 is YFSETQ. The CDR3 is 16 residues long. Trimming cost V 4 bases and J 0 bases, with 14 bases left between them. Through Arm-PCR of CDR3 regions and iRepertoire HTBI primers, TCR beta libraries were built. MiXCR was run by TCRdb on the multiplex PCR reads, yielding one entry per CDR3 protein. The sample has around 470,000 distinct CDR3 sequences; about 14% are singletons. Time point of the sample: newly diagnosed GD, antithyroid drugs for less than 3 months. Generation of the TCR library employed RNA extracted from PBMCs. These data come from a study of regulatory T cells in long-lasting Graves disease. The data also belong to a second study, concerning T cells in Graves' hyperthyroidism and ophthalmopathy.

V gene TRBV5-1 combines with J gene TRBJ2-1; D is unresolved. The sequence was obtained from a woman between 45 and 60 years old with Graves disease. The sequencing here drew on peripheral blood mononuclear cells (PBMCs), taken at new diagnosis, from a patient treated with antithyroid drugs. CDR3 sequence (DNA): TGCGCCAGCAGCCCGGTCCGACGAAGCTCCTACAATGAGCAGTTCTTC. As protein: CASSPVRRSSYNEQFF.